This T cell receptor beta chain was identified in a study of OX40 agonist ivuxolimab in advanced cancers. For the study at large: Patients in dose escalation had liver, melanoma, kidney or head and neck cancers. Study conclusions and caveats: Also showing low normalized T-cell clonal expansion were some of the nonresponders. Researchers report that CD8+ T cells had, on average, more expanded clones than CD4+.

Blood was sampled at baseline, cycle 4 day 1, and cycle 7 day 1. Notes on this clone: Antigen specificity is unknown.

Sequencing used immunoSEQ multiplex PCR; TCRdb keeps in-frame clones, though not all of them. The table shows approximately 76,000 clones, with 70% to 90% occurring only once. CDR3 length: 15 amino acids. Germline values: CDR1 MNHEY, CDR2 SVGAGI. V lost 5 bases and J 5 bases, leaving 18 bases between the germline ends. Sequencing used CD4+ or CD8+ T cells sorted from blood, obtained in a trial of the OX40 agonist ivuxolimab. The TCR was taken from an adult with an advanced solid tumor such as melanoma, head and neck, liver or kidney cancer. The rearrangement joins TRBV6-5 to TRBJ1-2; TRBD1 might be the D (5 bases). CDR3 residues: CASSGSDAGKYGYTF. In DNA, the CDR3 is TGTGCCAGCAGTGGATCGGACGCAGGGAAATATGGCTACACCTTC.